The present TCR beta chain was sequenced within a study of OX40 agonist ivuxolimab in advanced cancers. Sequencing was performed with immunoSEQ multiplex PCR; in TCRdb, only in-frame clones are kept and a portion is missing. Of roughly 83,000 clones listed, less than 95% are singletons. V dropped 7 bases and J dropped 7 bases, with 23 bases sitting between them. The length of the CDR3 is 16 residues. Germline CDR1 reads MNHEY; CDR2 reads SMNVEV (reference sequence). This clone has a single count. This specimen was CD4+ or CD8+ T cells sorted from blood, taken in a trial of the OX40 agonist ivuxolimab. The chain carries TRBV27 and TRBJ1-5; maybe TRBD1 (6 bases). This receptor was obtained from an adult with an advanced solid tumor such as melanoma, head and neck, liver or kidney cancer. The CDR3 DNA reads TGTGCCAGCAAGCCGGGTATGCGGGCAGGGGTACAGCCCCAGCATTTT. Translating it yields CASKPGMRAGVQPQHF.